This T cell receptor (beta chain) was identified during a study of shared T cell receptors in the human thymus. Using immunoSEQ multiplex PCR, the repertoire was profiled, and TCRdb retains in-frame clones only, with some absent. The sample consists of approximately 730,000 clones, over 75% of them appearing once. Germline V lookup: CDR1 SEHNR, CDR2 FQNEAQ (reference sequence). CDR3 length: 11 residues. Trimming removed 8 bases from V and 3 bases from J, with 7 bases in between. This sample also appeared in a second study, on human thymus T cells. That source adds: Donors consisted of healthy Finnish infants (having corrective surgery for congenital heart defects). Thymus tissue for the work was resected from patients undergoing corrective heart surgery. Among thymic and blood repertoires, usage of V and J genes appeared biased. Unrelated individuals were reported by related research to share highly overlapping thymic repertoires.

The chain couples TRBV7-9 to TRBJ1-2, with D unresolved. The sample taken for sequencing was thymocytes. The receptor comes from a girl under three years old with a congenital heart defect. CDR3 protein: CASEGDYGYTF. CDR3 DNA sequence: TGTGCCAGCGAGGGTGACTATGGCTACACCTTC.